This T cell receptor (beta chain) was found in a study of control samples from healthy donors and cancer patients. The germline V and J ends were trimmed by 1 base and 5 bases, with 9 bases remaining between them. CDR1 and CDR2 from the germline V gene are SGHRS and YFSETQ. The CDR3 is made up of 13 amino acids. This table comes from immunoSEQ multiplex PCR, and its TCRdb copy is limited to in-frame clones, with some not included. There are 100,000 to 150,000 clones in the sample; about nine tenths occur only once, and around 7.6% lies in the top ten. The chain combines TRBV5-1 with TRBJ1-1; D is ambiguous. The sample taken for sequencing was blood. The receptor was derived from a young woman in good health. The CDR3 DNA reads TGCGCCAGCAGCTTGTCGAGCGGTACTGAAGCTTTCTTT. The encoded protein is CASSLSSGTEAFF.